Listed here is a single T cell receptor beta chain. Survey-level immunoSEQ sequencing profiled the TCR beta repertoire. Clones were sequenced by immunoSEQ multiplex PCR, and TCRdb holds only the in-frame ones, with some missing. Of around 54,000 clones in the sample, more than 80% were seen once. What was sequenced was PBMCs. This TCR was sampled from a man in his forties with rheumatoid arthritis.

CDR3 loop: CASSFAGSNYYEQYF. The CDR3 DNA sequence: TGTGCCAGCAGTTTTGCGGGGTCTAACTACTACGAGCAGTACTTC. The chain recombines TRBV28 with TRBJ2-7, with a weak D call TRBD2 (6 bases). The germline CDR1 and CDR2 sequences are MDHEN and SYDVKM. The CDR3 extends over 15 amino acids. Trimming took off 3 bases at V and 3 bases at J, with 15 bases between the two ends. The full variable domain, rest sourced from reference TRBV28 and TRBJ2-7, is DVKVTQSSRYLVKRTGEKVFLECVQDMDHENMFWYRQDPGLGLRLIYFSYDVKMKEKGDIPEGYSVSREKKERFSLILESASTNQTSMYLCASSFAGSNYYEQYFGPGTRLTVT.